The clone carrying this T cell receptor beta chain was observed a few times. Its matching antigen is unknown. The record originates from a study of identifying expanded T cells in peripheral blood. Regarding the study as a whole: Variance in clone template counts between approximately two-week samples significantly increased with total template count across all healthy donors.

V was clipped by 0 bases and J by 6 bases, with 13 bases between them. The CDR3 runs 15 residues. Germline V gene data show CDR1 as SGHRS and CDR2 as YFSETQ. Produced via immunoSEQ multiplex PCR; TCRdb's table is partial and in-frame only. The data show roughly 78,000 clones, 85% to 90% seen once. Sequencing was done on a sample of blood. V usage is TRBV5-1 and J usage is TRBJ2-1; D is uncertain. The source is a person aged 18 to 70 in good health. The CDR3 region is CASSLDGVPSNEQFF. The CDR3 nucleotides are TGCGCCAGCAGCTTGGACGGCGTGCCCTCCAATGAGCAGTTCTTC.